This T cell receptor beta chain was recorded in a study of control samples from healthy donors and cancer patients. Sequenced by immunoSEQ multiplex PCR; TCRdb stores in-frame clones only, minus some. The table shows over 100,000 clones, with approximately 90% occurring only once. Trimming pared 2 bases from V and 3 bases from J, leaving 15 bases between. The CDR3 sequence is 16 residues long. Germline V gene lookup returns CDR1 SGHRS and CDR2 YFSETQ. This clonotype was obtained from a human donor in good health. The donor label of this sample is uncertain. Specimen: blood. The chain carries TRBV5-1 and TRBJ2-4; no clear D. The CDR3 DNA reads as TGCGCCAGCAGCTTCGGTGAGGAACAACACAAAAACATTCAGTACTTC. Translation gives CASSFGEEQHKNIQYF.